The clone carrying this T cell receptor beta chain appeared a few times. These data belong to a study of post-analysis software for immune sequencing data. Carried by the TCR beta cDNA libraries were unique molecular identifiers. Each CDR3 protein gets one entry after TCRdb re-called the PCR reads with MiXCR. Of about 820,000 distinct CDR3 sequences in the sample, approximately 57% were seen once. The sequence was obtained from a girl aged 5 to 17 with multiple sclerosis. Sequencing used blood.

CDR3 bases: TGCAGCGTGTGGACAGGTCCAGGAGAGACCCAGTACTTC. Its translation is CSVWTGPGETQYF. The chain joins TRBV29-1 to TRBJ2-5; 7 positions match TRBD1. Per germline, CDR1 SQVTM and CDR2 ANQGSEA. The CDR3 has 13 amino acids. The trim removed 6 bases at V and 4 bases at J, leaving 8 bases unmatched.